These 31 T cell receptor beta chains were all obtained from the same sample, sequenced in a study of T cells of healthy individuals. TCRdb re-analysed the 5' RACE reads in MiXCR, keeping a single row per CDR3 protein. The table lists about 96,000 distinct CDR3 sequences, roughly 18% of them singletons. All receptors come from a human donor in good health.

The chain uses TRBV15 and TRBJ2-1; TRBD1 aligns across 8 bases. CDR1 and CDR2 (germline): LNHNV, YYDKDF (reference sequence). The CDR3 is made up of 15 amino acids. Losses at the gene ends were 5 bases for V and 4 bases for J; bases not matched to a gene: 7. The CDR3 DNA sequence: TGTGCCACCAGCTTGGACAGGGAAAGGTACAATGAGCAGTTCTTC. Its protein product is CATSLDRERYNEQFF.

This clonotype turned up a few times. CDR3 coding DNA: TGTGCCAGCAGTTGGGGTATTCGCACCGGGGAGCTGTTTTTT. Protein sequence: CASSWGIRTGELFF. The chain combines TRBV12-3 or TRBV12-4 with TRBJ2-2; no firm D call. V lost 4 bases and J 4 bases, leaving 10 bases between the germline ends. The CDR3 contains 14 residues.

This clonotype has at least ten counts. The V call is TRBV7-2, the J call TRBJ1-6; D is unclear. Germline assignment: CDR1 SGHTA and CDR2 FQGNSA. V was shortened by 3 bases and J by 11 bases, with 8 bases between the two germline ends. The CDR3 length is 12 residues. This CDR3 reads CASSFQLAPLHF. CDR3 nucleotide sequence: TGTGCCAGCAGCTTCCAGTTGGCACCCCTCCACTTT. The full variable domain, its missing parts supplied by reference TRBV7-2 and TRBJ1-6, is GAGVSQSPSNKVTEKGKDVELRCDPISGHTALYWYRQSLGQGLEFLIYFQGNSAPDKSGLPSDRFSAERTGGSVSTLTIQRTQQEDSAVYLCASSFQLAPLHFGNGTRLTVT.

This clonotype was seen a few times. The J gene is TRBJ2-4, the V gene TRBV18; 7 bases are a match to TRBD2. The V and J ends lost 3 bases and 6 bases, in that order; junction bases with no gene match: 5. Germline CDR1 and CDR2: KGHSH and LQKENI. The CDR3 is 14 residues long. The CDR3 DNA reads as TGTGCCAGCTCACCTGGGTCGGGGGGAAACATTCAGTACTTC. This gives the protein CASSPGSGGNIQYF.

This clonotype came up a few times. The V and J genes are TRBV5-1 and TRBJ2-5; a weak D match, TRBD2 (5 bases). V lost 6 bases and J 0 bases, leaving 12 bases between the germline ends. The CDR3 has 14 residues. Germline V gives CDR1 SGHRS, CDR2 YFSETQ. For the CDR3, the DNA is TGCGCCAGCACCCCCGGGGAGTACCAAGAGACCCAGTACTTC. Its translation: CASTPGEYQETQYF.

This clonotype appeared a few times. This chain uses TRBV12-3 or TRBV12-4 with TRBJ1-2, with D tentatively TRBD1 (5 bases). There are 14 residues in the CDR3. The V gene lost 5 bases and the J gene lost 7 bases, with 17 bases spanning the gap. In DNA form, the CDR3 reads TGTGCCAGCAGTCTCGGCACGGGGGAGGGTGGCTACACCTTC. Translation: CASSLGTGEGGYTF.

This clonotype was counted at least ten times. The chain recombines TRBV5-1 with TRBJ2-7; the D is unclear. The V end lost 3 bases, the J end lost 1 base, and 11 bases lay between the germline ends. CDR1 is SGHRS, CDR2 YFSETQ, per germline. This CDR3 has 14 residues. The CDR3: CASSSSSRSYEQYF. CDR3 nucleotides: TGCGCCAGCAGCTCGTCAAGCAGGTCCTACGAGCAGTACTTC.

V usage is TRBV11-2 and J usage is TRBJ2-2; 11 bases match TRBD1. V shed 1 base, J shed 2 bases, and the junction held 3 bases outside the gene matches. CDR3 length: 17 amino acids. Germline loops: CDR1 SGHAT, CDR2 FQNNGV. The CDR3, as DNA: TGTGCCAGCAGCTTAGTTAGGACAGGGGGCAACACCGGGGAGCTGTTTTTT. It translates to CASSLVRTGGNTGELFF.

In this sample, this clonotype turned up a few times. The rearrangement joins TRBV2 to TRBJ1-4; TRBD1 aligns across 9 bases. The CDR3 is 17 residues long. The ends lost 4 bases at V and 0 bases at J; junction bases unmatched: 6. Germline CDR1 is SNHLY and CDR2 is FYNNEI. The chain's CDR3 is CASSVARTGATNEKLFF. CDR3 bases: TGTGCCAGCAGTGTAGCTCGGACAGGGGCAACTAATGAAAAACTGTTTTTT. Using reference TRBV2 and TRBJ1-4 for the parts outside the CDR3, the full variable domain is EPEVTQTPSHQVTQMGQEVILRCVPISNHLYFYWYRQILGQKVEFLVSFYNNEISEKSEIFDDQFSVERPDGSNFTLKIRSTKLEDSAMYFCASSVARTGATNEKLFFGSGTQLSVL.

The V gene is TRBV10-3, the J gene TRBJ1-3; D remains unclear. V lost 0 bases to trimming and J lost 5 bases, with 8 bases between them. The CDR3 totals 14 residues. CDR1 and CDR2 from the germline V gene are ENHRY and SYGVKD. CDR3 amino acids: CAISESQRRNTIYF. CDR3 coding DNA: TGTGCCATCAGTGAGTCACAGAGGCGAAACACCATATATTTT.

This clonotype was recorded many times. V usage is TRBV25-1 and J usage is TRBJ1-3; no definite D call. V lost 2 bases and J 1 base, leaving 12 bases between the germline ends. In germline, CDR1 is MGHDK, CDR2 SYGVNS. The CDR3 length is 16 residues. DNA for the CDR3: TGTGCCAGCAGTGAAGGTGAAAGGGTGTCTGGAAACACCATATATTTT. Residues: CASSEGERVSGNTIYF.

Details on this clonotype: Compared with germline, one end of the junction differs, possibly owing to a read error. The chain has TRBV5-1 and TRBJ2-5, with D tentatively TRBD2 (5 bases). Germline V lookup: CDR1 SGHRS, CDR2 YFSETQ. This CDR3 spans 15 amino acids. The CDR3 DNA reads TGCGCCAGCGGCTTGGGGATGGAACCGAACGGGGCCCAGTACTTC. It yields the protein CASGLGMEPNGAQYF.

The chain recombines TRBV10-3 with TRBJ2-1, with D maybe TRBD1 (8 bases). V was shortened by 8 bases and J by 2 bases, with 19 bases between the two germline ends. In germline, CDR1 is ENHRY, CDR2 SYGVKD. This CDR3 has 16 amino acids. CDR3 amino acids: CAIGGDRSSAYNEQFF. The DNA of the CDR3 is TGTGCCATCGGGGGGGACAGGTCTAGCGCCTACAATGAGCAGTTCTTC.

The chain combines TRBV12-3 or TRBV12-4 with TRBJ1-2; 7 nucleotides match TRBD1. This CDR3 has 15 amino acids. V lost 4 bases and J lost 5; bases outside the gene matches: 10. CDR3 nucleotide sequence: TGTGCCAGCAGTTACAGGACAGGCCTAGGTTATGGCTACACCTTC. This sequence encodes CASSYRTGLGYGYTF.

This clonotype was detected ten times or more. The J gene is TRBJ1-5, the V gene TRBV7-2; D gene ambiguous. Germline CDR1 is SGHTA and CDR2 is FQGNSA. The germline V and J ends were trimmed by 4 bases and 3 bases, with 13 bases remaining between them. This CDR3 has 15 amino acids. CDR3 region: CASSSREGFNQPQHF. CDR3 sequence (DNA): TGTGCCAGCAGCTCGAGGGAGGGTTTCAATCAGCCCCAGCATTTT.

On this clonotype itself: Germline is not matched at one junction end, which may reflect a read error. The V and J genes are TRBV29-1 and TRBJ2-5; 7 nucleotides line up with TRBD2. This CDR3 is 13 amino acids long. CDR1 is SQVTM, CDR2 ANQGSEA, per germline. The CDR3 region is CSAKRGTQETQCF. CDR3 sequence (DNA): TGCAGTGCCAAGCGGGGAACGCAAGAGACCCAGTGCTTC.

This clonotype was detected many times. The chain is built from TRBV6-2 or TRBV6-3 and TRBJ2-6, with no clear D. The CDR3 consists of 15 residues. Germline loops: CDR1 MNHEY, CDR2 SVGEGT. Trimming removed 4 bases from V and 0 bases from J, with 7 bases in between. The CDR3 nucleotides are TGTGCCAGCAGTTCTGACGACTCTGGGGCCAACGTCCTGACTTTC. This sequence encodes CASSSDDSGANVLTF.

As DNA, the CDR3 is TGTGCCAGCAGAGAGGACACTGGTGTAGGGTCCCAGTACTTC. Its translation is CASREDTGVGSQYF. V and J are TRBV25-1 and TRBJ2-5, with D perhaps TRBD1 (5 bases). V was clipped by 6 bases and J by 9 bases, with 20 bases between them. The V gene's germline CDR1 is MGHDK and CDR2 SYGVNS. CDR3 length equals 14 residues.

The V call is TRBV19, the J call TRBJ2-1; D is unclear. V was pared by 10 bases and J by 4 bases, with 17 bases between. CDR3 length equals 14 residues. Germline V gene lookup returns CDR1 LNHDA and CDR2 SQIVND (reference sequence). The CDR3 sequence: CATAPGTVYNEQFF. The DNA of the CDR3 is TGTGCCACCGCGCCCGGTACAGTGTACAATGAGCAGTTCTTC.

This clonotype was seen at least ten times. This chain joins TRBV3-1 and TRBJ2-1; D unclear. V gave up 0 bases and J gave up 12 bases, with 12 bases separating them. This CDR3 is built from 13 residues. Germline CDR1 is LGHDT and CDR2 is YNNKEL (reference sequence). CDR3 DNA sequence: TGTGCCAGCAGCCAAGAGTTCCGGCTTGGGCAGTTCTTC. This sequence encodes CASSQEFRLGQFF.

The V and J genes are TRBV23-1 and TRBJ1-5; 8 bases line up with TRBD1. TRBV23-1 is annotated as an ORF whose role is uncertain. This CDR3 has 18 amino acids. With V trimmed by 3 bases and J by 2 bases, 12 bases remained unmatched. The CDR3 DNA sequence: TGCGCCAGCAGTCAGCCTGGACAGGGAGATGATGGCAATCAGCCCCAGCATTTT. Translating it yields CASSQPGQGDDGNQPQHF.

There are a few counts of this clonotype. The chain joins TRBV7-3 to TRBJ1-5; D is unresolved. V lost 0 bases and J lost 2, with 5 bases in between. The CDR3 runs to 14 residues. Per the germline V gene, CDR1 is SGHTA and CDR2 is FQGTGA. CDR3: CASSLTGGNQPQHF. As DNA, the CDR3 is TGTGCCAGCAGCTTAACTGGGGGCAATCAGCCCCAGCATTTT. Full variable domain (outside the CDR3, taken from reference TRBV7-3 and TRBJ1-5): GAGVSQTPSNKVTEKGKYVELRCDPISGHTALYWYRQSLGQGPEFLIYFQGTGAADDSGLPNDRFFAVRPEGSVSTLKIQRTERGDSAVYLCASSLTGGNQPQHFGDGTRLSIL.

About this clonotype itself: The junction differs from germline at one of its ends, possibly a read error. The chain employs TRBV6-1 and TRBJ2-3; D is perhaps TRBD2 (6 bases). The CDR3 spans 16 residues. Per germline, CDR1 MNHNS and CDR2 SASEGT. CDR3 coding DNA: TGTGTCAGCAGTGGGGGGTTGCGGTATAGCACAGATACGCAGTATTTT. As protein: CVSSGGLRYSTDTQYF.

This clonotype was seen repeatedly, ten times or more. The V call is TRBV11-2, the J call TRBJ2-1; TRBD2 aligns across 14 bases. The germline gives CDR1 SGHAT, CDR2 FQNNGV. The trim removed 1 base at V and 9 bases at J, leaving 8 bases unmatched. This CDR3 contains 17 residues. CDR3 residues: CASSLAPGLAGVGEQFF. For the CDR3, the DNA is TGTGCCAGCAGCTTAGCCCCGGGACTAGCGGGAGTAGGTGAGCAGTTCTTC.

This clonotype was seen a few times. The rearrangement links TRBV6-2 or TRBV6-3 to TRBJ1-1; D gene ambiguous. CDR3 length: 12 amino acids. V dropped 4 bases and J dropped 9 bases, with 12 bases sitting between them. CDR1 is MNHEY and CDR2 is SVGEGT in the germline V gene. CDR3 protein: CASSSSGAQAFF. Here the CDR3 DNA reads TGTGCCAGCAGTTCATCAGGAGCCCAAGCTTTCTTT.

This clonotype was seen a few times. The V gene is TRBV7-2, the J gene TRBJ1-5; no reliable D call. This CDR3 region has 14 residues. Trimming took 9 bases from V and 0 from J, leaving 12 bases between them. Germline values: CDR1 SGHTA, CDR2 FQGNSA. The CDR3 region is CARRASYSNQPQHF. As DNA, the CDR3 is TGTGCCAGGAGAGCATCATATAGCAATCAGCCCCAGCATTTT.

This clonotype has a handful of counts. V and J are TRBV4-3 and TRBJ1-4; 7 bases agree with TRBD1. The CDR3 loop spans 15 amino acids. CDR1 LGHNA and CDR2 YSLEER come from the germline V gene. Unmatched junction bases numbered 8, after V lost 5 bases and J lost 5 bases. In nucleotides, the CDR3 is TGCGCCAGCAGCAGTTCGGGACAGTCAAATGAAAAACTGTTTTTT. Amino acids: CASSSSGQSNEKLFF.

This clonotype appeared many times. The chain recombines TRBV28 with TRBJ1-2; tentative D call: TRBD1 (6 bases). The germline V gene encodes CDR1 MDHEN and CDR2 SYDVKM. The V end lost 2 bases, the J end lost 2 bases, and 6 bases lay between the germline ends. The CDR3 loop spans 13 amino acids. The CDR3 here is CASSLQGNYGYTF. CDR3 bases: TGTGCCAGCAGTTTACAGGGGAACTATGGCTACACCTTC.

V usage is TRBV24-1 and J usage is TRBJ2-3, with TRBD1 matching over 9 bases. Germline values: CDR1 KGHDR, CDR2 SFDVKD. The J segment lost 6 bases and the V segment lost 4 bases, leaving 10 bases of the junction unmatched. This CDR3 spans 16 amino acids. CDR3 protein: CATSDRTGDEADTQYF. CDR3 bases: TGTGCCACCAGTGACCGGACAGGGGATGAAGCTGATACGCAGTATTTT.

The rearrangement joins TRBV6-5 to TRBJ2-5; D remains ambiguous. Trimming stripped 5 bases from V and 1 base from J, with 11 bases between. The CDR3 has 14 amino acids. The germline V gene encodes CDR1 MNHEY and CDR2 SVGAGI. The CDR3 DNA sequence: TGTGCCAGCAGTGTCCTTAAGTTCCAAGAGACCCAGTACTTC. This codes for CASSVLKFQETQYF.

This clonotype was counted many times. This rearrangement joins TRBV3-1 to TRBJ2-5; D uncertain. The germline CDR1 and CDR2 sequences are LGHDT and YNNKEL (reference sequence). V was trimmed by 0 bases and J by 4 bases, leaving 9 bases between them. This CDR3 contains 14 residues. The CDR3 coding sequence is TGTGCCAGCAGCCAAGATTGGAGTTCAGAGACCCAGTACTTC. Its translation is CASSQDWSSETQYF.